This TCR beta chain derives from a study of T cells in Graves' hyperthyroidism and ophthalmopathy. Study-level points and caveats: Ophthalmopathy stood apart from stable hyperthyroidism in a 13 V-J model.

V lost 8 bases and J lost 4; bases outside the gene matches: 11. The germline V gene encodes CDR1 KGHSH and CDR2 LQKENI. The CDR3 extends over 15 amino acids. TCR beta CDR3 region amplification was performed from RNA transcripts. Primed by the HTBI set, a first-round RT-PCR was run on the TCR CDR3. TCRdb analysed the multiplex PCR reads with MiXCR anew, one entry per CDR3 protein. The sample consists of about 560,000 distinct CDR3 sequences, 15% to 19% of them appearing once. Patients aged 18 to 65 had newly diagnosed hyperthyroidism lasting under 2 months. Concerning this clonotype itself: Its antigen remains unidentified.

The source is a woman in her 30s with Graves' hyperthyroidism. The source material was blood. The chain is built from TRBV18 and TRBJ2-7, with 10 bases fitting TRBD1. The CDR3 sequence: CASATAGTGVYEQYF. The CDR3 nucleotides read TGTGCCAGCGCGACCGCCGGGACAGGGGTATACGAGCAGTACTTC.